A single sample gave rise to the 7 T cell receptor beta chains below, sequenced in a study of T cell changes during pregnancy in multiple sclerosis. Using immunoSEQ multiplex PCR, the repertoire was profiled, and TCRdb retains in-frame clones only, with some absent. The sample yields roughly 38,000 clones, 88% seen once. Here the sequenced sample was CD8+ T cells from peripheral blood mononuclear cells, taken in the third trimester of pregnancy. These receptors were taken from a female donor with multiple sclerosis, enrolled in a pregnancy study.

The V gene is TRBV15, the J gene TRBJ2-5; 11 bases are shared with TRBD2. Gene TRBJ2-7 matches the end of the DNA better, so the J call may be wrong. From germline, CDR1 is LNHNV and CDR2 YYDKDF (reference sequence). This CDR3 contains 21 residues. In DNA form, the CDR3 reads TGTGCCACCAGCAGAGTTCGGGCGACTAGCGGGGCCACGCTCGAAAGCTACGAGCAGTACTTC. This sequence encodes CATSRVRATSGATLESYEQYF.

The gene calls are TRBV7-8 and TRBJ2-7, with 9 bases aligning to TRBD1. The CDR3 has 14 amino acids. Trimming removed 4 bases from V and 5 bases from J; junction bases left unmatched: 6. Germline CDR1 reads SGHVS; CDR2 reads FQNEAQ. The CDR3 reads CASSSGQGLDEQYF. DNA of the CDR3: TGTGCCAGCAGCTCAGGACAGGGGCTCGACGAGCAGTACTTC.

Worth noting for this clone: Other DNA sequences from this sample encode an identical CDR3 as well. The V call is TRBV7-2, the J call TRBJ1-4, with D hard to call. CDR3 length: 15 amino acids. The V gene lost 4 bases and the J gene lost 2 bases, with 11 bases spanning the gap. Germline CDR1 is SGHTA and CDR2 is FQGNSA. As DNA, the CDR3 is TGTGCCAGCAGCTCCGTCCGGGTGACTAATGAAAAACTGTTTTTT. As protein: CASSSVRVTNEKLFF. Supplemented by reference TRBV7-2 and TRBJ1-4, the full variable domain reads GAGVSQSPSNKVTEKGKDVELRCDPISGHTALYWYRQSLGQGLEFLIYFQGNSAPDKSGLPSDRFSAERTGGSVSTLTIQRTQQEDSAVYLCASSSVRVTNEKLFFGSGTQLSVL.

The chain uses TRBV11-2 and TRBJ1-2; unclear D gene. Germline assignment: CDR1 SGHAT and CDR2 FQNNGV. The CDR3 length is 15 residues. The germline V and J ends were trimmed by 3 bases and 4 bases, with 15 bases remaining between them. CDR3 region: CASSLILSGSYGYTF. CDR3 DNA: TGTGCCAGCAGCTTGATCTTAAGCGGGAGCTATGGCTACACCTTC. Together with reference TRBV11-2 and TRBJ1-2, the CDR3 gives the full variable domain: EAGVAQSPRYKIIEKRQSVAFWCNPISGHATLYWYQQILGQGPKLLIQFQNNGVVDDSQLPKDRFSAERLKGVDSTLKIQPAKLEDSAVYLCASSLILSGSYGYTFGSGTRLTVV.

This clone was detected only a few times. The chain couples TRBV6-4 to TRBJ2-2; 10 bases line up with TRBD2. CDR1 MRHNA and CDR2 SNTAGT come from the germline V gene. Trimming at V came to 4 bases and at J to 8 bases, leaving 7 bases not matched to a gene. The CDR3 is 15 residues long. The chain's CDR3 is CASSALAGVSGELFF. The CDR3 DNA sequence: TGTGCCAGCAGTGCGCTAGCGGGGGTATCTGGGGAGCTGTTTTTT.

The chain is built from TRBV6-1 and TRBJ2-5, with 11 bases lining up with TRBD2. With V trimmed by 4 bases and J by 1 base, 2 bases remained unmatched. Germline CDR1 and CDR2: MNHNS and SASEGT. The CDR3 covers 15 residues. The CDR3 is CASSVLAGGQETQYF. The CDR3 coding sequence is TGTGCCAGCAGTGTTCTAGCGGGGGGCCAAGAGACCCAGTACTTC.

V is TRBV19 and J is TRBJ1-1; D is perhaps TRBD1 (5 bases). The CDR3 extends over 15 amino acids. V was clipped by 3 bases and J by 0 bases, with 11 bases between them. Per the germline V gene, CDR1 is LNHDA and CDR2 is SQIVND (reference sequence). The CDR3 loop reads CASSIIQGLNTEAFF. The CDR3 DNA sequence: TGTGCCAGTAGTATTATCCAGGGATTGAACACTGAAGCTTTCTTT.